One sample yielded the 21 T cell receptor beta chains listed below, sequenced in a study of blood T cell repertoires in COVID-19. Profiled with immunoSEQ multiplex PCR; TCRdb holds only in-frame clones, not every one. The sample includes about 180,000 clones, more than 80% of them seen just once. Sequenced: PBMCs or T cells enriched from blood (not recorded which). The origin of the receptors is a man aged 40-55 years who had recovered from COVID-19.

This clone was detected once. The chain combines TRBV2 with TRBJ1-5; the D is unclear. V was clipped by 6 bases and J by 3 bases, with 9 bases between them. Germline CDR1 SNHLY, CDR2 FYNNEI. This CDR3 spans 13 amino acids. CDR3 in DNA: TGTGCCAGCAGAGACTACGCCAATCAGCCCCAGCATTTT. Translation gives CASRDYANQPQHF.

This chain connects TRBV9 to TRBJ1-2, with TRBD1 matching over 9 bases. Trimming removed 0 bases from V and 2 bases from J; junction bases left unmatched: 8. The CDR3 is made up of 17 amino acids. Germline V gene sequence: CDR1 SGDLS, CDR2 YYNGEE. CDR3 sequence: CASSVATGQGDNYGYTF. The CDR3 DNA reads as TGTGCCAGCAGCGTAGCGACGGGACAGGGCGACAACTATGGCTACACCTTC.

This clone showed up just once. The rearrangement uses TRBV5-4 and TRBJ1-1, with D possibly matching TRBD1 (5 bases). V lost 1 base and J 1 base, leaving 11 bases between the germline ends. This CDR3 is 15 amino acids long. CDR1 is SGHNT and CDR2 is YYREEE in the germline V gene (reference sequence). The CDR3 spells CASSLWGLRNTEAFF. In DNA form, the CDR3 reads TGTGCCAGCAGCTTGTGGGGCCTTAGGAACACTGAAGCTTTCTTT.

The chain couples TRBV7-9 to TRBJ1-2, with 7 bases fitting TRBD1. CDR3 length: 14 residues. Per germline, CDR1 SEHNR and CDR2 FQNEAQ (reference sequence). Unmatched junction bases numbered 5, after V lost 3 bases and J lost 4 bases. This CDR3 reads CASSLGQYLYGYTF. The CDR3, as DNA: TGTGCCAGCAGCTTGGGACAGTATCTCTATGGCTACACCTTC.

The chain links TRBV18 to TRBJ1-3; D is ambiguous. The length of the CDR3 is 15 residues. CDR1 is KGHSH and CDR2 is LQKENI in the germline V gene. V was clipped by 3 bases and J by 0 bases, with 9 bases between them. The CDR3 loop reads CASSPPGVSGNTIYF. As DNA, the CDR3 is TGTGCCAGCTCACCCCCGGGAGTCTCTGGAAACACCATATATTTT.

The chain combines TRBV19 with TRBJ1-2; 9 bases map to TRBD1. V dropped 6 bases and J dropped 2; count of bases not matched to a gene: 4. Germline loops: CDR1 LNHDA, CDR2 SQIVND (reference sequence). The CDR3 runs to 14 residues. CDR3 sequence (DNA): TGTGCCAGTAGGACAGGGGGGTTGAACTATGGCTACACCTTC. It translates to CASRTGGLNYGYTF. Supplemented by reference TRBV19 and TRBJ1-2, the full variable domain reads DGGITQSPKYLFRKEGQNVTLSCEQNLNHDAMYWYRQDPGQGLRLIYYSQIVNDFQKGDIAEGYSVSREKKESFPLTVTSAQKNPTAFYLCASRTGGLNYGYTFGSGTRLTVV.

The chain recombines TRBV6-5 with TRBJ2-3; 7 bases are a match to TRBD1. The CDR3 is made up of 15 amino acids. CDR1 and CDR2 (germline): MNHEY, SVGAGI. V was pared by 5 bases and J by 5 bases, with 10 bases of the junction left unmatched. CDR3 protein: CASSPGQSLRDTQYF. The DNA for the CDR3 is TGTGCCAGCAGTCCGGGACAGTCCCTAAGAGATACGCAGTATTTT.

J is TRBJ2-6 and V is TRBV6-5; D call uncertain. CDR3 length: 15 amino acids. CDR1 is MNHEY, CDR2 SVGAGI, per germline. V gave up 2 bases and J gave up 7 bases, with 12 bases separating them. Here the CDR3 DNA reads TGTGCCAGCAGTTACGCGTCCCCGCCAGCCAACGTCCTGACTTTC. Its protein is CASSYASPPANVLTF.

The DNA for the CDR3 is TGTGCCAGTAGCATATTCGCGGGACAGGGAATCGACCAGCCCCAGCATTTT. It specifies CASSIFAGQGIDQPQHF. The rearrangement uses TRBV19 and TRBJ1-5; TRBD1 agrees at 9 bases. CDR1 is LNHDA and CDR2 is SQIVND in the germline V gene (reference sequence). V trimming: 6 bases; J trimming: 7 bases; junction bases outside the gene matches: 16. The CDR3 is made up of 17 amino acids.

This chain connects TRBV15 to TRBJ1-1, with D tentatively TRBD1 (6 bases). In germline, CDR1 is LNHNV, CDR2 YYDKDF (reference sequence). There are 15 residues in the CDR3. The V end lost 5 bases, the J end lost 6 bases, and 19 bases lay between the germline ends. The CDR3 is CATSPRLGEGAEAFF. CDR3 in DNA: TGTGCCACCAGCCCACGACTCGGGGAGGGGGCTGAAGCTTTCTTT.

This sequence joins TRBV2 and TRBJ2-7; TRBD1 agrees at 7 bases. There are 15 residues in the CDR3. V shed 10 bases, J shed 5 bases, and the junction held 17 bases outside the gene matches. Germline CDR1 reads SNHLY; CDR2 reads FYNNEI. The CDR3 DNA follows: TGTGCCACCCAAGAAGGACGGGACAGTAGCCACGAGCAGTACTTC. The encoded protein is CATQEGRDSSHEQYF.

The chain links TRBV19 to TRBJ1-1; perhaps TRBD1 as D (5 bases). The germline V gene has CDR1 LNHDA and CDR2 SQIVND (reference sequence). Trimming took off 11 bases at V and 0 bases at J, with 19 bases between the two ends. CDR3 length equals 15 residues. The CDR3 nucleotides are TGTGCCTCGGGTAGGCAGGGTCACATGAACACTGAAGCTTTCTTT. This encodes CASGRQGHMNTEAFF.

The chain couples TRBV19 to TRBJ1-2, with D hard to call. The germline CDR1 and CDR2 sequences are LNHDA and SQIVND (reference sequence). The CDR3 is 12 amino acids. Deletions cut 7 bases from V and 1 base from J, with 7 bases between. The CDR3 bases are TGTGCCAGTACCAGACTTAACTATGGCTACACCTTC. Translating gives CASTRLNYGYTF.

This chain joins TRBV28 and TRBJ1-5; D is possibly TRBD1 (6 bases). Trimming removed 8 bases at V and 15 bases at J, with 23 bases between. The CDR3 covers 13 residues. CDR1 is MDHEN, CDR2 SYDVKM, per germline. The CDR3 bases are TGTGCCAGCCGACAGGCCACCGAGGATCATCGGCATTTT. Protein sequence: CASRQATEDHRHF.

The chain combines TRBV2 with TRBJ1-5, with unresolved D. Trimming shortened V by 2 bases and J by 3 bases, and 11 bases separated the two germline ends. The CDR3 consists of 15 residues. Germline V gene lookup returns CDR1 SNHLY and CDR2 FYNNEI. The CDR3, as DNA: TGTGCCAGCAGTGAATCAAGCGCATCCAATCAGCCCCAGCATTTT. Translating gives CASSESSASNQPQHF. Together with reference TRBV2 and TRBJ1-5, the CDR3 gives the full variable domain: EPEVTQTPSHQVTQMGQEVILRCVPISNHLYFYWYRQILGQKVEFLVSFYNNEISEKSEIFDDQFSVERPDGSNFTLKIRSTKLEDSAMYFCASSESSASNQPQHFGDGTRLSIL.

This chain uses TRBV21-1 with TRBJ2-1; the D call TRBD1 from the table was never checked on the DNA. TRBV21-1 is a pseudogene locus. The CDR3 is made up of 18 amino acids. The CDR3 DNA reads as TGTGCCAGCAGCAAAATCCTTCGGGACAGGGAGAGGTTTGATGAGCAGTTCTTC. Encoded protein: CASSKILRDRERFDEQFF.

V is TRBV7-8 and J is TRBJ2-7; 7 bases agree with TRBD1. CDR1 is SGHVS, CDR2 FQNEAQ, per germline. This CDR3 spans 16 amino acids. V lost 0 bases, J lost 3 bases, and 8 bases stayed unmatched. The CDR3 loop reads CASSLAPTGDSYEQYF. In DNA form, the CDR3 reads TGTGCCAGCAGCTTAGCGCCCACAGGGGATAGCTACGAGCAGTACTTC.

This chain links TRBV28 with TRBJ1-2; 9 bases fit TRBD1. The CDR3 has 13 amino acids. Germline V gene sequence: CDR1 MDHEN, CDR2 SYDVKM. V shed 5 bases and J 5 bases; nucleotides not matched to a gene: 3. This chain's CDR3 is CASSTGGRYGYTF. The CDR3 region has the DNA TGTGCCAGCAGTACAGGGGGCCGGTATGGCTACACCTTC.

The V call is TRBV18, the J call TRBJ1-1; 7 bases agree with TRBD1. Germline V gene lookup returns CDR1 KGHSH and CDR2 LQKENI. This CDR3 region has 14 residues. V lost 1 base and J lost 1; bases outside the gene matches: 0. The CDR3 protein is CASSPQGANTEAFF. The CDR3 coding sequence is TGTGCCAGCTCACCACAGGGGGCGAACACTGAAGCTTTCTTT.

The V call is TRBV18, the J call TRBJ1-3; 11 nucleotides match TRBD1. Germline trimming cut 4 bases from V and 2 bases from J; bases unmatched to any gene: 4. The CDR3 is 16 amino acids. Per the germline V gene, CDR1 is KGHSH and CDR2 is LQKENI. The CDR3 region is CASSLGQGAAGNTIYF. CDR3 nucleotide sequence: TGTGCCAGCTCACTAGGACAGGGGGCGGCTGGAAACACCATATATTTT.

The genes are TRBV7-6 and TRBJ1-5; 7 bases agree with TRBD1. The CDR3 covers 15 residues. With V trimmed by 3 bases and J by 4 bases, 6 bases remained unmatched. The germline V gene has CDR1 SGHVS and CDR2 FNYEAQ. The CDR3 region has the DNA TGTGCCAGCAGCTTTCCGACAGGGCCTAATCAGCCCCAGCATTTT. Amino acids: CASSFPTGPNQPQHF.